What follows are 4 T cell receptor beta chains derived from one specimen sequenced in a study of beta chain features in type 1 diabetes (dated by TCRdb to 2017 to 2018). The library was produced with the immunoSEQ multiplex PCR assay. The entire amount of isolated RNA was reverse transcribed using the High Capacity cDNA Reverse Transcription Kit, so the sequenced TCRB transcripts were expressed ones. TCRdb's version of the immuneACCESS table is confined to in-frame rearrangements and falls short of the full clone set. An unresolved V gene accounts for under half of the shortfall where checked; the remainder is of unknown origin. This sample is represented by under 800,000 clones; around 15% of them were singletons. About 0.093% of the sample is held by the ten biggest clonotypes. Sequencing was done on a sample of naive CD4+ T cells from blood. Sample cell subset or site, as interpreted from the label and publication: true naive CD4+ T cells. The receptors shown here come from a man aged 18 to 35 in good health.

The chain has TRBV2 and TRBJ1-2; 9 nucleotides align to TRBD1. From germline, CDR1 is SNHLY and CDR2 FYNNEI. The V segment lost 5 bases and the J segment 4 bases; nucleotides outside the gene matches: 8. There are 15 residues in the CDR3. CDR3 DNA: TGTGCCAGCAGTCCTACCCGACAGGGGGGCTATGGCTACACCTTC. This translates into CASSPTRQGGYGYTF.

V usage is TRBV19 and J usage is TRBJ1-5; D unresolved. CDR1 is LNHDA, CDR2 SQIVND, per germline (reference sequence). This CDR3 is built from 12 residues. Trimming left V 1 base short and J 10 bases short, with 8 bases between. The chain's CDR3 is CASSIAEGPQHF. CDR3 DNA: TGTGCCAGTAGTATAGCTGAGGGACCCCAGCATTTT.

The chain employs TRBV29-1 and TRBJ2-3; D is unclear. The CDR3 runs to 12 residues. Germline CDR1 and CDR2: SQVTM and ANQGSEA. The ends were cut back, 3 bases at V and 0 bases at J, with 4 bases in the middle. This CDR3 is CSVDGSTDTQYF. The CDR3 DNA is TGCAGCGTTGACGGAAGCACAGATACGCAGTATTTT.

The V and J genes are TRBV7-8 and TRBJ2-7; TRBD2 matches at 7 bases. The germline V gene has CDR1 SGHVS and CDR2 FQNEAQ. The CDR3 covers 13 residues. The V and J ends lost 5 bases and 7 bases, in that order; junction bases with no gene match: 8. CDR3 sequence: CASSLGTTGEQYF. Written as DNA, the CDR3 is TGTGCCAGCAGCCTTGGGACTACTGGGGAGCAGTACTTC.